This is a list of T cell receptor beta chains from one sample in a study of identical twins. TCRdb recomputed calls from the 5' RACE reads with MiXCR, one row per CDR3 protein. The sample shows some 100,000 distinct CDR3 sequences, 5.5% to 7% of them seen only once. The sequenced material came from memory T cells sorted from blood. These receptors were collected from a woman in her 50s in good health. Each CDR3 is given with its conserved first and last residue. Each record gives: D gene, V gene, J gene, clone size, CDR3 DNA, CDR3 protein. A D gene is named only where the DNA matches it firmly. Only part of the rows carry a size: once, few, many, or a class if the clone is expanded.

TRBD1	TRBV20-1	TRBJ2-7	many	TGCAGTGCTCGCGGACAGGGAGCCTACGAGCAGTACTTC	CSARGQGAYEQYF
-	TRBV11-2	TRBJ2-5	many	TGTGCCAGCAGCTTAGATCGGGAGACCCAGTACTTC	CASSLDRETQYF
-	TRBV5-1	TRBJ2-1	many	TGCGCCAGCAGCTTGGTTAGCGGACCCTACAATGAGCAGTTCTTC	CASSLVSGPYNEQFF
-	TRBV15	TRBJ2-4	few	TGTGCCACCAGCAGAGTCGGTGGGAGTGGAGGGTCCAAAAACATTCAGTACTTC	CATSRVGGSGGSKNIQYF
TRBD2	TRBV7-2	TRBJ2-7	-	TGTGCCAGCAGCTCACCGGGACTAGCGGGATTCGAGCAGTACTTC	CASSSPGLAGFEQYF
TRBD2	TRBV5-1	TRBJ2-5	many	TGCGCCAGCAGCTTGGAGACGGGGAGGGCTGAGACCCAGTACTTC	CASSLETGRAETQYF
-	TRBV19	TRBJ1-2	many	TGTGCCACCTTGAACCGGGCGTCCTATGGCTACACCTTC	CATLNRASYGYTF
TRBD2	TRBV19	TRBJ2-1	few	TGTGCCAGTAGTGTGGGACTAGCGGGAGGGGATGAGCAGTTCTTC	CASSVGLAGGDEQFF
-	TRBV2	TRBJ2-3	-	TGTGCCAGCAGTGAGACAGAATATCGGGATACGCAGTATTTT	CASSETEYRDTQYF
TRBD2	TRBV11-2	TRBJ2-1	many	TGTGCCAGCAGCTTAGATCAGAGACTAGCGGGAGGGAATGAGCAGTTCTTC	CASSLDQRLAGGNEQFF
TRBD1	TRBV30	TRBJ1-1	few	TGTGCCTGGACGGGACAGCTGAACACTGAAGCTTTCTTT	CAWTGQLNTEAFF
TRBD2	TRBV28	TRBJ2-1	many	TGTGCCAGCAGTTTGCCAATCGGGAGGGTAATTGAGCAGTTCTTC	CASSLPIGRVIEQFF
TRBD2	TRBV30	TRBJ2-3	few	TGTGCCGGGGAGGGCCCTGAGACAGATACGCAGTATTTT	CAGEGPETDTQYF
-	TRBV4-1	TRBJ2-5	many	TGCGCCAGCAGCCAAGGCTATGGGTTAAGGGAGACCCAGTACTTC	CASSQGYGLRETQYF
-	TRBV7-2	TRBJ2-3	many	TGTGCCACCAGCTTAGGGGCAGGGCTCACAGATACGCAGTATTTT	CATSLGAGLTDTQYF
-	TRBV11-2	TRBJ2-2	many	TGTGCCAGCAGCGCCGACAGCCCAGGGGAGCTGTTTTTT	CASSADSPGELFF
-	TRBV28	TRBJ1-5	many	TGTGCCAGCAGTTTCGGGGGGTCCCGGGACACCAATCAGCCCCAGCATTTT	CASSFGGSRDTNQPQHF
-	TRBV6-6	TRBJ2-5	many	TGTGCCAGCAGTCCACTCGGGTACCAAGAGACCCAGTACTTC	CASSPLGYQETQYF
-	TRBV9	TRBJ1-1	many	TGTGCCAGCAGCGTAGCCCAGAACACTGAAGCTTTCTTT	CASSVAQNTEAFF
TRBD1	TRBV20-1	TRBJ2-1	few	TGCAGTGCTACCCTCGGGACAGCTTACAATGAGCAGTTCTTC	CSATLGTAYNEQFF
TRBD1	TRBV14	TRBJ1-4	many	TGTGCCAGCAGCTCGGGACAGGGCCATGAAAAACTGTTTTTT	CASSSGQGHEKLFF
-	TRBV4-2	TRBJ2-2	many	TGTGCCAGCAGCCGCTTCACCGGGGAGCTGTTTTTT	CASSRFTGELFF
-	TRBV10-3	TRBJ2-3	many	TGTGCCATCAGGTCCCAGGGGGATACGCAGTATTTT	CAIRSQGDTQYF
-	TRBV6-1	TRBJ1-1	few	TGTGCCAGCAGTCCTCTAACTGAAGCTTTCTTT	CASSPLTEAFF
-	TRBV29-1	TRBJ2-3	-	TGCAGCGTTAGGTGGTCGGCAGATACGCAGTATTTT	CSVRWSADTQYF
-	TRBV2	TRBJ2-1	many	TGTGCCAGCAGTGACGGGCAGGGCCCCGAGTTCTTC	CASSDGQGPEFF
TRBD2	TRBV10-3	TRBJ2-5	few	TGTGCCATCAAAGAGCGGGAGTTGGAGACCCAGTACTTC	CAIKERELETQYF
TRBD1	TRBV28	TRBJ1-4	few	TGTGCCAGCAAATCTTTAGGGACAGAGAATAATGAAAAACTGTTTTTT	CASKSLGTENNEKLFF
-	TRBV7-9	TRBJ2-7	many	TGTGCCAGCAGCTTAGCCGGAGTCGGCTACGAGCAGTACTTC	CASSLAGVGYEQYF
TRBD1	TRBV12-3/TRBV12-4	TRBJ2-1	many	TGTGCCAGCAGCCGGCTGACAGGGGGCGCAGATTTC	CASSRLTGGADF
TRBD1	TRBV7-9	TRBJ1-2	many	TGTGCCAGCAGCATCGCCGGGACAGCCTATGGCTACACCTTC	CASSIAGTAYGYTF
TRBD1	TRBV6-6	TRBJ1-5	few	TGTGCCAGCAGTTGGGGACAGAGCAATCAGCCCCAGCATTTT	CASSWGQSNQPQHF
-	TRBV5-1	TRBJ2-5	-	TGCGCCAGCAGCTTGGGCGAGAGCGGGACCCAGTACTTC	CASSLGESGTQYF
TRBD1	TRBV6-2/TRBV6-3	TRBJ1-1	-	TGTGCCAGCAGGGGAGGACAGGGAGGTGAAGCTTTCTTT	CASRGGQGGEAFF
-	TRBV10-1	TRBJ1-6	many	TGCGCCAGCCAAGAGGACTTTAATTCACCCCTCCACTTT	CASQEDFNSPLHF
TRBD1	TRBV11-2	TRBJ2-7	many	TGTGCCAGCAGCCTGGGACAGTCCTTATTGTACGAGCAGTACTTC	CASSLGQSLLYEQYF
-	TRBV28	TRBJ2-2	many	TGTGCCAGCAGTCCCTCCGGGGCCCACACCGGGGAGCTGTTTTTT	CASSPSGAHTGELFF
-	TRBV6-6	TRBJ1-2	many	TGTGCCAGCAGTTACCGGGGCTCCCAGGACGGCTACACCTTC	CASSYRGSQDGYTF
-	TRBV27	TRBJ2-5	many	TGTGCCAGGGGTATAAATCGGGAGAGTCTGGAGACCCAGTACTTC	CARGINRESLETQYF
-	TRBV5-1	TRBJ1-1	many	TGCGCCAGCAGCCAGGACACTGAAGCTTTCTTT	CASSQDTEAFF
TRBD1	TRBV3-1	TRBJ1-2	many	TGTGCCAGCAGCCAAGGAGAAGGGGGCGGCTACACCTTC	CASSQGEGGGYTF
-	TRBV12-3/TRBV12-4	TRBJ2-2	few	TGTGCCAGCAGCCCCGCGAAGTCCGGGAACACCGGGGAGCTGTTTTTT	CASSPAKSGNTGELFF
-	TRBV14	TRBJ2-3	many	TGTGCCAGCAGCCACCCCCAGGGTGTTAATACGCAGTATTTT	CASSHPQGVNTQYF
-	TRBV10-3	TRBJ1-2	-	TGTGCCATCAGTGAAAGGGTGCATGGCTACACCTTC	CAISERVHGYTF
-	TRBV3-1	TRBJ2-5	-	TGTGCCAGCAGCCAAGGCCAGCGGCAAGAGACCCAGTACTTC	CASSQGQRQETQYF
-	TRBV11-2	TRBJ2-5	few	TGTGCCAGCAGCCCTGGCCTAGACCAAGAGACCCAGTACTTC	CASSPGLDQETQYF
-	TRBV29-1	TRBJ2-1	many	TGCAGCGCCGACAGGGGAGGGAGCTTCAATGAGCAGTTCTTC	CSADRGGSFNEQFF
-	TRBV4-2	TRBJ2-1	many	TGTGCCAGCAGCCAAGCAAGCGGACCCTATAGGCAGTTCTTC	CASSQASGPYRQFF
-	TRBV7-9	TRBJ2-6	many	TGTGCCAGCAGCTTTAATTCGGGGTCTGGCGCCAACGTCCTGACTTTC	CASSFNSGSGANVLTF